The T cell receptor (beta chain) described here comes from a study of shared clonotypes between healthy human individuals. Study as a whole: Samples came from two female and a few male donors aged 18 to 49.

Germline CDR1 reads MDHEN; CDR2 reads SYDVKM. The CDR3 runs 13 residues. The V gene lost 10 bases and the J gene lost 7 bases, with 18 bases spanning the gap. Sequencing was performed with immunoSEQ multiplex PCR; in TCRdb, only in-frame clones are kept and a portion is missing. The sample yields 1.4 million to 1.5 million clones, roughly 96% seen once. Donors included only healthy HIV-negative adults lacking recent acute infections or vaccinations. General study findings and limits: What naive subsets generally showed was a larger estimated richness than memory subsets showed. Incomplete sequencing of sorted subsets was indicated by rarefaction despite large depth.

This clone was observed a single time. The antigen remains undetermined. The receptor's source is a young man in good health. The chain combines TRBV28 with TRBJ2-3, with D possibly TRBD2 on 6 matching bases. The sample comprised naive CD4+ T cells sorted from blood. Subset given: CD45RA+ positively selected. The CDR3 DNA reads TGTGCCACCACGGGCGGGACGGATTATACGCAGTATTTT. Translation: CATTGGTDYTQYF. Full variable domain (outside the CDR3, taken from reference TRBV28 and TRBJ2-3): DVKVTQSSRYLVKRTGEKVFLECVQDMDHENMFWYRQDPGLGLRLIYFSYDVKMKEKGDIPEGYSVSREKKERFSLILESASTNQTSMYLCATTGGTDYTQYFGPGTRLTVL.